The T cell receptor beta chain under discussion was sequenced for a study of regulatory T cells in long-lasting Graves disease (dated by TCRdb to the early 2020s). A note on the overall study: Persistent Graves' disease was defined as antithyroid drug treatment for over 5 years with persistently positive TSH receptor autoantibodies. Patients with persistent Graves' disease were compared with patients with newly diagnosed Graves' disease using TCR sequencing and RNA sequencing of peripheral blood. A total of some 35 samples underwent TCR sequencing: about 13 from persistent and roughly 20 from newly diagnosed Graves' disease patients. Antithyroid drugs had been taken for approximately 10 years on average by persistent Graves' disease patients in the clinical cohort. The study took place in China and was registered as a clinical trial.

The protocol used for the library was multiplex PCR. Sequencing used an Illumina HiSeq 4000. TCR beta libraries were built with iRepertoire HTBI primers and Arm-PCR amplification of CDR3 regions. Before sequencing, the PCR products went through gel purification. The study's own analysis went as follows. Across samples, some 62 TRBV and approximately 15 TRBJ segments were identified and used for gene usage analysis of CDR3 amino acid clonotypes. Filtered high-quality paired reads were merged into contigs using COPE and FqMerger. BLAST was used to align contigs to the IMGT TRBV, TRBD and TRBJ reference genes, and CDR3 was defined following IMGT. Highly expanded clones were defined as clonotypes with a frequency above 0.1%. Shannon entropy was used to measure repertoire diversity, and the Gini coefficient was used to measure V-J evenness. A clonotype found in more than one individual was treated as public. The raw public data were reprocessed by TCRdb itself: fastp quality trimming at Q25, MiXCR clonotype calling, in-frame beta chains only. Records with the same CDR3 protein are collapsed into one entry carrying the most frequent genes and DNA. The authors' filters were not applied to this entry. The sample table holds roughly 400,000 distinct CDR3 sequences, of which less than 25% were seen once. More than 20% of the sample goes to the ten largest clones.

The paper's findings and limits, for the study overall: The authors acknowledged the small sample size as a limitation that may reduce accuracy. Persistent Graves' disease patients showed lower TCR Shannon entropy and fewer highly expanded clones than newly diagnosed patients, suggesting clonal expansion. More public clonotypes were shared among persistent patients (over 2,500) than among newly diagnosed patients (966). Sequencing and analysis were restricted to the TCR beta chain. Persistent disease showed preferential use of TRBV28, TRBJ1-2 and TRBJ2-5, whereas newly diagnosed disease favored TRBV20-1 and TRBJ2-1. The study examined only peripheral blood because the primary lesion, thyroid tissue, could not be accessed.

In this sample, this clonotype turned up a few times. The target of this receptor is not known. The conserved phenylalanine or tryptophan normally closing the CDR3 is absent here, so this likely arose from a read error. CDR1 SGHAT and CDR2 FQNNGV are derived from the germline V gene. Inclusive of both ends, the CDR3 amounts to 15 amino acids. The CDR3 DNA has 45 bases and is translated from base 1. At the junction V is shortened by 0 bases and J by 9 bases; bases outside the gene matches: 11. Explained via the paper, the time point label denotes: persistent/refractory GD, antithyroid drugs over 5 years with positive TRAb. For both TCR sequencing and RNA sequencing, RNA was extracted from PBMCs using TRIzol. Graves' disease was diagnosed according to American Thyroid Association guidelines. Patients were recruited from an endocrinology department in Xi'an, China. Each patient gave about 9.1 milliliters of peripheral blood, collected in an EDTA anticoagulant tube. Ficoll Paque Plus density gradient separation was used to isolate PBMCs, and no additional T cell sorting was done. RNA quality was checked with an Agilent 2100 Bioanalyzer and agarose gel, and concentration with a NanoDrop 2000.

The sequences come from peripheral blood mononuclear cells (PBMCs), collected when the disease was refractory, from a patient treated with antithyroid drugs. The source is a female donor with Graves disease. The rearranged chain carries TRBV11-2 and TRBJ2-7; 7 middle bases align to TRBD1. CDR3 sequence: CASSLDAQGVGWQYI. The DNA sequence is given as TGTGCCAGCAGCTTAGATGCGCAGGGGGTAGGGTGGCAGTACATC.